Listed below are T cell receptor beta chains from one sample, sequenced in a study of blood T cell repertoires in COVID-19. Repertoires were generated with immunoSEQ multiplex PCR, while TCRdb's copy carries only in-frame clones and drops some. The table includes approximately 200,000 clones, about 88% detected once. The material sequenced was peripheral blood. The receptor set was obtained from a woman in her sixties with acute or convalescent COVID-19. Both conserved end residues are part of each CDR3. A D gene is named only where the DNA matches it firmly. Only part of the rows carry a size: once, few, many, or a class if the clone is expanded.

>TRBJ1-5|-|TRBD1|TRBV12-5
CASKSSVDRVNQPQHF
TGTGCTAGCAAATCCTCGGTCGACAGGGTGAATCAGCCCCAGCATTTT
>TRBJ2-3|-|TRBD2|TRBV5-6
CASSRGGPTDTQYF
TGTGCCAGCAGCCGCGGGGGACCGACAGATACGCAGTATTTT
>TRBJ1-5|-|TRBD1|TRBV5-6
CASSTGTGGRNQPQHF
TGTGCCAGCAGCACCGGGACAGGGGGCAGAAATCAGCCCCAGCATTTT
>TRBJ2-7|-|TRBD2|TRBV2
CASRREVKYEQYF
TGTGCCAGCAGGCGGGAGGTAAAGTACGAGCAGTACTTC
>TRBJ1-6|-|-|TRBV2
CASSLTNNSPLHF
TGTGCCAGCAGTCTCACAAATAATTCACCCCTCCACTTT
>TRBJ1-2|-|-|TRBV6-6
CASGPGGVGGSDYGYTF
TGTGCCAGCGGTCCTGGGGGGGTAGGGGGATCGGACTATGGCTACACCTTC
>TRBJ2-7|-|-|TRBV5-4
CASSPATNGLYEQYF
TGTGCCAGCAGCCCCGCCACGAATGGACTCTACGAGCAGTACTTC
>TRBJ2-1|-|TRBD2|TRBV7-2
CASSHRPLAGPNEQFF
TGTGCCAGCAGCCACCGCCCCCTAGCGGGGCCCAATGAGCAGTTCTTC
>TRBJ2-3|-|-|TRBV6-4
CASGRTGNPTDTQYF
TGTGCCAGCGGAAGAACAGGGAACCCCACAGATACGCAGTATTTT
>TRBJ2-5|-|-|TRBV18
CASSPNSQETQYF
TGTGCCAGCTCACCGAACAGTCAAGAGACCCAGTACTTC
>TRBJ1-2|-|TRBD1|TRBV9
CASSVDPRGYGYTF
TGTGCCAGCAGCGTAGATCCCAGGGGGTATGGCTACACCTTC
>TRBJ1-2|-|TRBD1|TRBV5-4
CASSGRQGLNYGYTF
TGTGCCAGCAGCGGGAGACAGGGACTTAACTATGGCTACACCTTC
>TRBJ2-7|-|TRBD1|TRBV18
CASSPRPGQGPYEQYF
TGTGCCAGCTCACCGAGACCGGGACAGGGACCCTACGAGCAGTACTTC
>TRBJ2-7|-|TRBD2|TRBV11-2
CASSLDSLAASYEQYF
TGTGCCAGCAGCTTAGATTCACTAGCGGCGAGCTACGAGCAGTACTTC
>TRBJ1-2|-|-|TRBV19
CASSPRDYRYGYTF
TGTGCCAGTAGTCCGCGGGACTACAGGTATGGCTACACCTTC
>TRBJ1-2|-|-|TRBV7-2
CASSPLGGNYGYTF
TGTGCCAGCAGCCCATTGGGGGGAAACTATGGCTACACCTTC
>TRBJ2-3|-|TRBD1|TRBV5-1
CASSAGTGKTDTQYF
TGCGCCAGCAGCGCAGGGACAGGGAAAACAGATACGCAGTATTTT
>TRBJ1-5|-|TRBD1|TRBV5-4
CASSTGTGDQPQHF
TGTGCCAGCAGCACCGGGACAGGGGATCAGCCCCAGCATTTT
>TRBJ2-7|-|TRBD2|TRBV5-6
CASSYRTSGTHKSLLEQYF
TGTGCCAGCAGCTACCGGACTAGCGGGACCCACAAAAGCCTCCTCGAGCAGTACTTC
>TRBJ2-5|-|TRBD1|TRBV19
CASRPTGGGETQYF
TGTGCCAGTAGACCGACAGGGGGCGGAGAGACCCAGTACTTC
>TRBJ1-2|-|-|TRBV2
CASSVRPSKDYGYTF
TGTGCCAGCAGTGTCAGGCCCTCTAAGGACTATGGCTACACCTTC
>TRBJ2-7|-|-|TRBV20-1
CSAATGEQYF
TGCAGTGCTGCTACAGGGGAGCAGTACTTC
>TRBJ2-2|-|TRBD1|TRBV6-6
CASSYWTGGSGELFF
TGTGCCAGCAGTTACTGGACAGGGGGAAGCGGGGAGCTGTTTTTT
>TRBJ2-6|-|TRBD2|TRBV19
CASSIGTSGGPGANVLTF
TGTGCCAGTAGTATAGGGACTAGCGGGGGCCCTGGGGCCAACGTCCTGACTTTC
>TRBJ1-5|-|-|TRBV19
CASSWRGQPQHF
TGTGCCAGTAGTTGGCGGGGTCAGCCCCAGCATTTT
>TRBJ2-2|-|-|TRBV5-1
CASVQGSNTGELFF
TGCGCCAGTGTTCAGGGGAGCAACACCGGGGAGCTGTTTTTT
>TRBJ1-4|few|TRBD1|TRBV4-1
CASSPTGGNEKLFF
TGCGCCAGCAGCCCTACAGGGGGTAATGAAAAACTGTTTTTT
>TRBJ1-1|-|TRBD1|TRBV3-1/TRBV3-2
CASSQDPRGLTEAFF
TGTGCCAGCAGCCAAGATCCAAGGGGGCTGACTGAAGCTTTCTTT
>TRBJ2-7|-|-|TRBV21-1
CASSKGATSGRAIPRSYEQYF
TGTGCCAGCAGTAAAGGCGCCACTAGCGGGAGGGCCATCCCCCGCTCCTACGAGCAGTACTTC
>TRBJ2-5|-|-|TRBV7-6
CASSPRILVRETQYF
TGTGCCAGCAGCCCTCGAATACTAGTTAGAGAGACCCAGTACTTC
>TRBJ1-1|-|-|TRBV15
CATSRVGQPNTEAFF
TGTGCCACCAGCAGAGTGGGCCAGCCAAACACTGAAGCTTTCTTT
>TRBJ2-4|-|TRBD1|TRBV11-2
CASRIPGDRYIQYF
TGTGCCAGCAGGATTCCAGGGGACAGATACATTCAGTACTTC
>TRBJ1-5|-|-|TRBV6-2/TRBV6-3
CASSYSSRNQPQHF
TGTGCCAGCAGTTACTCGTCCCGTAATCAGCCCCAGCATTTT
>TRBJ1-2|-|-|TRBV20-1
CSASRDQGNYGYTF
TGCAGTGCTAGTAGGGACCAGGGGAACTATGGCTACACCTTC
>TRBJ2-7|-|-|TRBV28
CASRRTGGRPYEQYF
TGTGCCAGCCGCCGAACGGGGGGCCGGCCCTACGAGCAGTACTTC
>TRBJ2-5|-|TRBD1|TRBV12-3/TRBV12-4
CASSWDRGETQYF
TGTGCCAGCAGTTGGGACAGGGGGGAGACCCAGTACTTC
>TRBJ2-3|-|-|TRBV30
CAYQGTFTTTDTQYF
TGTGCCTACCAAGGGACATTTACAACCACAGATACGCAGTATTTT
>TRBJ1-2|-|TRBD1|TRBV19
CASSPRGLRNYGYTF
TGTGCCAGTAGCCCCAGGGGGCTGAGGAACTATGGCTACACCTTC
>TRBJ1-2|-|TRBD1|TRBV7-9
CASRSGGAGVYGYTF
TGTGCCAGCAGATCAGGGGGCGCGGGGGTTTATGGCTACACCTTC
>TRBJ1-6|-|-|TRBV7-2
CASSLPGSYNSPLHF
TGTGCCAGCAGCTTACCAGGCTCCTATAATTCACCCCTCCACTTT
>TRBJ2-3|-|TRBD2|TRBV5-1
CASSLGREGTDTQYF
TGCGCCAGCAGCTTGGGGCGGGAGGGCACAGATACGCAGTATTTT
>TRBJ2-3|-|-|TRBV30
CAWSVRTVSTDTQYF
TGTGCCTGGAGTGTCCGGACAGTGAGCACAGATACGCAGTATTTT
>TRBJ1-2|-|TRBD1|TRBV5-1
CASSLAPDRGVYTF
TGCGCCAGCAGCTTGGCCCCGGACAGGGGTGTCTACACCTTC
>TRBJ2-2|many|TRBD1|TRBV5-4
CASSLKVRGSSRGELFF
TGTGCCAGCAGCTTGAAGGTCAGGGGGTCCAGTCGCGGGGAGCTGTTTTTT
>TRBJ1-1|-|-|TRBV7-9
CASSKAGSNTEAFF
TGTGCCAGCAGCAAGGCCGGGAGTAACACTGAAGCTTTCTTT
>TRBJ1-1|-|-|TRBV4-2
CASSQDWGGVGTEAFF
TGTGCCAGCAGCCAAGATTGGGGGGGGGTCGGCACTGAAGCTTTCTTT
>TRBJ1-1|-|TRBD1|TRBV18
CASSLTGAEVTEAFF
TGTGCCAGCTCACTGACAGGGGCTGAGGTCACTGAAGCTTTCTTT
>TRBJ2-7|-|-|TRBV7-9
CASSFSSPASYEQYF
TGTGCCAGCAGCTTCTCTAGCCCAGCCTCCTACGAGCAGTACTTC
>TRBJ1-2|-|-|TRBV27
CASSFEGYYGYTF
TGTGCCAGCAGTTTTGAGGGATACTATGGCTACACCTTC
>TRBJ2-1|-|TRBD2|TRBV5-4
CASSFQGLSYNEQFF
TGTGCCAGCAGCTTCCAGGGACTATCCTACAATGAGCAGTTCTTC
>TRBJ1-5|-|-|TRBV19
CASSPPGGRWQPQHF
TGTGCCAGTAGTCCCCCGGGGGGGCGCTGGCAGCCCCAGCATTTT
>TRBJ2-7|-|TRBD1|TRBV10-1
CASRMTGEQYF
TGCGCCAGCAGGATGACAGGGGAGCAGTACTTC
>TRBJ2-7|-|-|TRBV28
CASSLTGISYEQYF
TGTGCCAGCAGCTTAACCGGGATCTCCTACGAGCAGTACTTC
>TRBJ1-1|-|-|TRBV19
CATGGGPMNTEAFF
TGTGCCACTGGGGGGGGGCCAATGAACACTGAAGCTTTCTTT
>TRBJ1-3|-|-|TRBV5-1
CASAQGPGNTIYF
TGCGCCAGCGCCCAGGGCCCCGGAAACACCATATATTTT
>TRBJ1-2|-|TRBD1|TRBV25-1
CASTQGVGYTF
TGTGCCAGTACACAGGGGGTCGGCTACACCTTC